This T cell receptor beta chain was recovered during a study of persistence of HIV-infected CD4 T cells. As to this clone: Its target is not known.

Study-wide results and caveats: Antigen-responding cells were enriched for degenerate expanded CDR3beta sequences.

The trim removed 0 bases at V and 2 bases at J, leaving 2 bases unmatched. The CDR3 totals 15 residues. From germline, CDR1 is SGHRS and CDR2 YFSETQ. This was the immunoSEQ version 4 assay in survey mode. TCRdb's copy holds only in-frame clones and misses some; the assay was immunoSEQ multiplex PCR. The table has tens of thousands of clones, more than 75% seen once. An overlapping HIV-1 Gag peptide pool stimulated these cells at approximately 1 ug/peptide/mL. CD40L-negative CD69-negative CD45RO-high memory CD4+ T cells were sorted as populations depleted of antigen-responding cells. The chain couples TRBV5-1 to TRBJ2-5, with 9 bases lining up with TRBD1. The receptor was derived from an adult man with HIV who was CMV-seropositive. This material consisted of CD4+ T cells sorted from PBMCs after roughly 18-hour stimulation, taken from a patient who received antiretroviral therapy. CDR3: CASSLGDREQETQYF. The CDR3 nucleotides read TGCGCCAGCAGCTTGGGGGACAGGGAACAAGAGACCCAGTACTTC.